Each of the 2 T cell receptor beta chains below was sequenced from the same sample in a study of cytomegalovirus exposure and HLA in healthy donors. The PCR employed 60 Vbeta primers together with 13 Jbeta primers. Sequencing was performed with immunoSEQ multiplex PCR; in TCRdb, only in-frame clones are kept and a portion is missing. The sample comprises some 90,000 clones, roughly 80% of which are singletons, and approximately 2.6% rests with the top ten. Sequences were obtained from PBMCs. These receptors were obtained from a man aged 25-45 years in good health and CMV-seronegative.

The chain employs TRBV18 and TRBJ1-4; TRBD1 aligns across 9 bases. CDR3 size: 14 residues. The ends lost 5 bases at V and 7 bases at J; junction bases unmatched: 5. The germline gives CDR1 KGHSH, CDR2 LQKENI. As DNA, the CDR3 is TGTGCCAGCTCAGTTGGACAGGGGCCTGAAAAACTGTTTTTT. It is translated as CASSVGQGPEKLFF. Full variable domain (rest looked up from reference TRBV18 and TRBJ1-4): NAGVMQNPRHLVRRRGQEARLRCSPMKGHSHVYWYRQLPEEGLKFMVYLQKENIIDESGMPKERFSAEFPKEGPSILRIQQVVRGDSAAYFCASSVGQGPEKLFFGSGTQLSVL.

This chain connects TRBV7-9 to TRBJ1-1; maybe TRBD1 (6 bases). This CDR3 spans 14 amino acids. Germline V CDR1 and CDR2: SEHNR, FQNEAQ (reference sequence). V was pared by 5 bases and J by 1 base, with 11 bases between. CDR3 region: CASSPRTANTEAFF. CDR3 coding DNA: TGTGCCAGCAGCCCGAGGACAGCGAACACTGAAGCTTTCTTT.